The entry below describes one T cell receptor beta chain. The antigen is unknown. The data were taken from a study of T cell responses to AZD1222 COVID-19 vaccine. This table comes from immunoSEQ multiplex PCR, and its TCRdb copy is limited to in-frame clones, with some not included. The sample holds more than 120,000 clones; 70% to 90% are singletons and the top ten take approximately 5.1%. Germline lookup yields CDR1 SGHDN and CDR2 FVKESK. Trimming shortened V by 1 base and J by 10 bases, and 9 bases separated the two germline ends. The CDR3 runs to 12 residues. Study-wide points: Seropositive at baseline were only 5 or 6 AZD1222 recipients. Reportedly, close to half of spike-specific TCRs are directed against unmutated variant regions.

The receptor was isolated from an adult who received the MenACWY meningococcal vaccine as a control. This chain uses TRBV14 with TRBJ2-3, with D unclear. Source: peripheral blood, taken 28 days after the second dose of the MenACWY control vaccine. CDR3 DNA sequence: TGTGCCAGCAGCCAAGGGGCCGGGCCGCAGTATTTT. It is translated as CASSQGAGPQYF.